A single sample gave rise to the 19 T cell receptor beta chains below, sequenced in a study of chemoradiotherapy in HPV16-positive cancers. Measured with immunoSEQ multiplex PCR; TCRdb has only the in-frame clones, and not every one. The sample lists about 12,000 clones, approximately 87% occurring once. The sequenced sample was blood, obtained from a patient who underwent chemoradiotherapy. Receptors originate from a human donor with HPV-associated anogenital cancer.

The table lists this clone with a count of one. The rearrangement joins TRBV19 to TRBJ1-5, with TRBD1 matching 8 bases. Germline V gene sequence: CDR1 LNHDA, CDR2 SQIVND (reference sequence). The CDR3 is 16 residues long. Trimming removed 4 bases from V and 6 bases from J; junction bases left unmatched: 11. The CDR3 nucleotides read TGTGCCAGTAGTAGATCCCGGACAGGGCCTCTTCAGCCCCAGCATTTT. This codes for CASSRSRTGPLQPQHF.

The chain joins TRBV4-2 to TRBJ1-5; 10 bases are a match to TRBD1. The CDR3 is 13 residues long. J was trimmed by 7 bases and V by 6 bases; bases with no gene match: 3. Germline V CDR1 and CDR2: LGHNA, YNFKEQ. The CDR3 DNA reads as TGTGCCAGCAGTCCGACAGGGGGCCAGCCCCAGCATTTT. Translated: CASSPTGGQPQHF.

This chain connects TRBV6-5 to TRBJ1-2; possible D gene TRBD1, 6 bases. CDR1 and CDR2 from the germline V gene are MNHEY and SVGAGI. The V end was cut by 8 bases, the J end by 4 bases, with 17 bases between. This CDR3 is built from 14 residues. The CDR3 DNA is TGTGCCAGCGCTTTATCCGGGACATTCTATGGCTACACCTTC. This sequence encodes CASALSGTFYGYTF.

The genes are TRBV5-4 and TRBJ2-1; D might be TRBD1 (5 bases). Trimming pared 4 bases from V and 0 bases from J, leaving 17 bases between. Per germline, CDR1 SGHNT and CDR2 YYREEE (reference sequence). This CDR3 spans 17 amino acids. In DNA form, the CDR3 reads TGTGCCAGCAGCCCCAGGGCCACGACGTCCTCCTACAATGAGCAGTTCTTC. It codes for CASSPRATTSSYNEQFF.

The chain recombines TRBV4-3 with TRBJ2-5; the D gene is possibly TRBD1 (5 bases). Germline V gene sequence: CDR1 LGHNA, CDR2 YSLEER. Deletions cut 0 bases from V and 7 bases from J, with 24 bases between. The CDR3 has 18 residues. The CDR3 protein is CASSQDLVMAGQGGTQYF. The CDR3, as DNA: TGCGCCAGCAGCCAAGATCTTGTAATGGCCGGGCAGGGTGGGACCCAGTACTTC.

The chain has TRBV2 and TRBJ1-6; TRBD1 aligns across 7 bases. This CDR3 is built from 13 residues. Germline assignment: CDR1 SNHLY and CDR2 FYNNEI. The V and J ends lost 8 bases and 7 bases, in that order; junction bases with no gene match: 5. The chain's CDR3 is CASSGGPNSPLHF. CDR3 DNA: TGTGCCAGCTCAGGGGGACCAAATTCACCCCTCCACTTT.

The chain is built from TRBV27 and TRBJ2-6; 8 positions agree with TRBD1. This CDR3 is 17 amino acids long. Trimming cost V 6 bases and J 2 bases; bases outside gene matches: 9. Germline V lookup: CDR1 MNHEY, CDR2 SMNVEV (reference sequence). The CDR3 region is CASRFTSQGAGANVLTF. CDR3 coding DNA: TGTGCCAGCAGGTTTACCTCACAGGGGGCTGGGGCCAACGTCCTGACTTTC. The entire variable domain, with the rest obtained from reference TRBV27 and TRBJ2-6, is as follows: EAQVTQNPRYLITVTGKKLTVTCSQNMNHEYMSWYRQDPGLGLRQIYYSMNVEVTDKGDVPEGYKVSRKEKRNFPLILESPSPNQTSLYFCASRFTSQGAGANVLTFGAGSRLTVL.

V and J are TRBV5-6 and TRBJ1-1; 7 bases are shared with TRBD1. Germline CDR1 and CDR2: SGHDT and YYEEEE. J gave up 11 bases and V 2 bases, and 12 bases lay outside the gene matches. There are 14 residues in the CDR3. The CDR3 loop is CASSFVEGGIMAFF. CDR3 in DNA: TGTGCCAGCAGCTTTGTTGAAGGGGGCATTATGGCTTTCTTT.

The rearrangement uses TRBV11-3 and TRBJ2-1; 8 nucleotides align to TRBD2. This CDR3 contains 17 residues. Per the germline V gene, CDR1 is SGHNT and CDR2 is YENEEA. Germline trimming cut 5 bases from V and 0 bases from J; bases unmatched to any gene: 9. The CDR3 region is CASSPSSAGGSYNEQFF. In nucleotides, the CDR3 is TGTGCCAGCAGCCCTTCTAGCGCGGGGGGCTCCTACAATGAGCAGTTCTTC.

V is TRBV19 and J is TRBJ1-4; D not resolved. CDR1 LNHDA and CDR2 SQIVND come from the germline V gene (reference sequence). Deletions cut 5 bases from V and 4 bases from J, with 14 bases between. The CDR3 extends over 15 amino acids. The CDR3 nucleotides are TGTGCCAGTAGTCGGAGAGGAACATTTAATGAAAAACTGTTTTTT. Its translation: CASSRRGTFNEKLFF.

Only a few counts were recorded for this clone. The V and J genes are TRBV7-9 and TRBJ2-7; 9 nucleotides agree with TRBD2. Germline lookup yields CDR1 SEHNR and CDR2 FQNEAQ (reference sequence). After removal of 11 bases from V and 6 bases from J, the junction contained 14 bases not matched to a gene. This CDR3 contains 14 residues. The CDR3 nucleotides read TGTGCCGGAAGTAGCGGGGGCCTGGGTTCCGAGCAGTACTTC. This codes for CAGSSGGLGSEQYF.

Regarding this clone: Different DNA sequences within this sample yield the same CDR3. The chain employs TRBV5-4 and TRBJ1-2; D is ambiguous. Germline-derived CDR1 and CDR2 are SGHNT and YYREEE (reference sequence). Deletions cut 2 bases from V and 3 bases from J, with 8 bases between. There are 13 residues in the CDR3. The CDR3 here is CASSFGGDYGYTF. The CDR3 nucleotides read TGTGCCAGCAGCTTCGGCGGAGACTATGGCTACACCTTC.

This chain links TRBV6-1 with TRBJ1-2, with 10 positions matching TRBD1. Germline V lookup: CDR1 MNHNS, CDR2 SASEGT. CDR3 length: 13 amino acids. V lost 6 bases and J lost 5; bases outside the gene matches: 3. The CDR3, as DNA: TGTGCCAGCAGGGGACAGGGGCGATATGGCTACACCTTC. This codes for CASRGQGRYGYTF.

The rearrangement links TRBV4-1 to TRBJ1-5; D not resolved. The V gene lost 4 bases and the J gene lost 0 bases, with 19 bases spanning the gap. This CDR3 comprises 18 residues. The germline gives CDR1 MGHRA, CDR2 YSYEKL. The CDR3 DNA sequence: TGCGCCAGCAGCCCCGGCAGGCGCATCCTTTATAGCAATCAGCCCCAGCATTTT. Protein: CASSPGRRILYSNQPQHF.

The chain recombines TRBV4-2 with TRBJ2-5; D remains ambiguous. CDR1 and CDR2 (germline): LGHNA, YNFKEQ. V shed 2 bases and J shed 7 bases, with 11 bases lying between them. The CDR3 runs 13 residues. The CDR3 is CASSQSLPGTQYF. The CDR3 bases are TGTGCCAGCAGCCAATCACTGCCCGGGACCCAGTACTTC.

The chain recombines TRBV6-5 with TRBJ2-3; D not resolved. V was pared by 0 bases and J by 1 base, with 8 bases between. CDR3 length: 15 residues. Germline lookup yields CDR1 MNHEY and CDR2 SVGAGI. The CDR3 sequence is CASSYSAQGTDTQYF. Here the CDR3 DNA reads TGTGCCAGCAGTTACTCCGCTCAAGGCACAGATACGCAGTATTTT.

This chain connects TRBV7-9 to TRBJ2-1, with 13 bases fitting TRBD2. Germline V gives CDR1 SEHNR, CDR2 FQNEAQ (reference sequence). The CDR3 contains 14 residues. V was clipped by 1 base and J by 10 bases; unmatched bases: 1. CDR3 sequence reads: CASSLGGLAGEQFF. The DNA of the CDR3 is TGTGCCAGCAGCTTAGGGGGACTAGCGGGGGAGCAGTTCTTC.

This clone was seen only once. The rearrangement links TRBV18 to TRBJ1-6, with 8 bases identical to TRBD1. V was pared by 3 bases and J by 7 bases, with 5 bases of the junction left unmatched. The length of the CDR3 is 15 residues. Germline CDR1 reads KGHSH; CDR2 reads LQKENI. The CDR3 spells CASSPDRGRNSPLHF. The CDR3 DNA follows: TGTGCCAGCTCACCTGACAGGGGTCGAAATTCACCCCTCCACTTT.

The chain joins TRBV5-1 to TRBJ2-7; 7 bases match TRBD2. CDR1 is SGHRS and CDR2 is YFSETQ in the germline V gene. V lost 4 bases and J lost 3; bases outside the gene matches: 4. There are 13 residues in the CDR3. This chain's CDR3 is CASSHGLGYEQYF. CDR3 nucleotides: TGCGCCAGCAGCCACGGACTAGGCTACGAGCAGTACTTC.